The 10 T cell receptor beta chains listed next were all sequenced from one sample in a study of blood T cell repertoires in COVID-19 (dated by TCRdb to 2019 to 2021). The library was produced with the immunoSEQ multiplex PCR assay. As stored in TCRdb, this immuneACCESS dataset retains in-frame rearrangements with V and J assigned. A fraction of the clones does not appear; measured against another copy, unresolved V genes explain less than half of the discrepancy, and the remainder lacks a known reason. The sample table shows approximately 30,000 clones, and 80% to 90% are seen once. The leading ten clones occupy around two fifths of the sample. The source material was peripheral blood. The receptor set was obtained from a human donor in a cohort sampled during active COVID-19.

The rearrangement links TRBV5-4 to TRBJ2-7, with D possibly TRBD2 on 6 matching bases. CDR3 length equals 15 residues. V was trimmed by 3 bases and J by 2 bases, leaving 15 bases between them. CDR1 is SGHNT, CDR2 YYREEE, per germline (reference sequence). The CDR3 loop is CASSSGGTETYEQYF. The CDR3 DNA reads TGTGCCAGCAGCTCTGGGGGGACCGAGACCTACGAGCAGTACTTC.

This clone was recorded only once. V gene TRBV11-2 combines with J gene TRBJ2-7; 11 bases fit TRBD1. This CDR3 has 15 amino acids. Germline CDR1 and CDR2: SGHAT and FQNNGV. J was trimmed by 5 bases and V by 5 bases; bases with no gene match: 8. CDR3 nucleotides: TGTGCCAGCAGCACTCGGACAGGGGGCAGGGACGAGCAGTACTTC. Its protein product is CASSTRTGGRDEQYF.

The rearrangement joins TRBV5-1 to TRBJ2-1; 16 bases agree with TRBD2. Germline CDR1 and CDR2: SGHRS and YFSETQ. The CDR3 consists of 17 residues. The junction had 5 bases not matched to a gene; V was cut back by 0 bases and J by 8 bases. The CDR3 loop reads CASSLGGTSGGAHEQFF. Here the CDR3 DNA reads TGCGCCAGCAGCTTGGGTGGGACTAGCGGGGGGGCCCATGAGCAGTTCTTC.

This rearrangement joins TRBV2 to TRBJ1-4; 7 bases align to TRBD1. This CDR3 contains 14 residues. CDR1 SNHLY and CDR2 FYNNEI come from the germline V gene. Germline trimming cut 6 bases from V and 10 bases from J; bases unmatched to any gene: 11. In DNA, the CDR3 is TGTGCCAGCAGAGGGGAAAGGGGGCTTGGAAAACTGTTTTTT. This codes for CASRGERGLGKLFF. Using reference TRBV2 and TRBJ1-4 for the parts outside the CDR3, the full variable domain is EPEVTQTPSHQVTQMGQEVILRCVPISNHLYFYWYRQILGQKVEFLVSFYNNEISEKSEIFDDQFSVERPDGSNFTLKIRSTKLEDSAMYFCASRGERGLGKLFFGSGTQLSVL.

The chain employs TRBV19 and TRBJ1-2; D might be TRBD1 (5 bases). Germline CDR1 LNHDA, CDR2 SQIVND (reference sequence). Trimming pared 7 bases from V and 3 bases from J, leaving 18 bases between. The CDR3 length is 15 residues. The DNA for the CDR3 is TGTGCCAGTATTCGGGGTCGCGGAGGGGACTATGGCTACACCTTC. Protein product: CASIRGRGGDYGYTF.

V gene TRBV6-5 combines with J gene TRBJ2-5, with a tentative D call TRBD2 (5 bases). The CDR3 length is 13 residues. Germline V gives CDR1 MNHEY, CDR2 SVGAGI. Trimming stripped 8 bases from V and 2 bases from J, with 12 bases between. The DNA of the CDR3 is TGTGCCAGCCCTAGCTCAGAACAAGAGACCCAGTACTTC. Its protein is CASPSSEQETQYF.

This chain connects TRBV5-4 to TRBJ2-2; the D gene is possibly TRBD1 (5 bases). The CDR3 has 16 residues. Trimming shortened V by 0 bases and J by 5 bases, and 14 bases separated the two germline ends. CDR1 and CDR2 from the germline V gene are SGHNT and YYREEE (reference sequence). The CDR3 DNA follows: TGTGCCAGCAGCTTGGCGGGTGGGGCGCAAACCGGGGAGCTGTTTTTT. The encoded protein is CASSLAGGAQTGELFF. The variable domain in full, completed from reference TRBV5-4 and TRBJ2-2, reads ETGVTQSPTHLIKTRGQQVTLRCSSQSGHNTVSWYQQALGQGPQFIFQYYREEENGRGNFPPRFSGLQFPNYSSELNVNALELDDSALYLCASSLAGGAQTGELFFGEGSRLTVL.

This chain uses TRBV27 with TRBJ1-1; D gene uncertain. This CDR3 region has 13 residues. Trimming removed 2 bases at V and 6 bases at J, with 10 bases between. In germline, CDR1 is MNHEY, CDR2 SMNVEV (reference sequence). CDR3 in DNA: TGTGCCAGCAGTTTAGAGGTCTCGGCTGAAGCTTTCTTT. It specifies CASSLEVSAEAFF.

The chain links TRBV9 to TRBJ1-3; D gene ambiguous. Trimming removed 0 bases at V and 0 bases at J, with 13 bases between. This CDR3 comprises 17 residues. Looked up from germline, CDR1 is SGDLS and CDR2 is YYNGEE. CDR3 loop: CASSVAAEGYSGNTIYF. The CDR3 DNA reads TGTGCCAGCAGCGTAGCGGCAGAGGGCTACTCTGGAAACACCATATATTTT.

This chain joins TRBV7-9 and TRBJ1-2, with a tentative D call TRBD1 (6 bases). Germline loops: CDR1 SEHNR, CDR2 FQNEAQ (reference sequence). The CDR3 spans 14 residues. Trimming pared 1 base from V and 2 bases from J, leaving 8 bases between. The CDR3 loop reads CASSLGQVNYGYTF. The CDR3 bases are TGTGCCAGCAGCTTAGGACAGGTCAACTATGGCTACACCTTC.